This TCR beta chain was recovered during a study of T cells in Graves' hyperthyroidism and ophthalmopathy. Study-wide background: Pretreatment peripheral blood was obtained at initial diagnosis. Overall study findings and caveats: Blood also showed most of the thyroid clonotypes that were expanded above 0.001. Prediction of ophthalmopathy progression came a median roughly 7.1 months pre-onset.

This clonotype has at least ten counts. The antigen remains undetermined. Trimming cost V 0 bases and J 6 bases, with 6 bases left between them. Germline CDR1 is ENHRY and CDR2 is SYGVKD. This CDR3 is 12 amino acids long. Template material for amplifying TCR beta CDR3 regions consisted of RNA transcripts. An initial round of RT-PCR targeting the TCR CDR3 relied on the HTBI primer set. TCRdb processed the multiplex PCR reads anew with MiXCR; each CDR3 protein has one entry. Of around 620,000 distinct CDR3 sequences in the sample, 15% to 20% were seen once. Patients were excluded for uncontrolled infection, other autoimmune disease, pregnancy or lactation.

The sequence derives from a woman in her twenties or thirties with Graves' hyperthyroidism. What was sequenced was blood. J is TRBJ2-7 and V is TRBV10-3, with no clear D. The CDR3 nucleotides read TGTGCCATCAGTGAGTCAATGCCCGAGCAGTACTTC. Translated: CAISESMPEQYF.